The rows below give T cell receptor beta chains drawn from one sample of a study of T cells in tuberculosis. Generated by immunoSEQ multiplex PCR, the TCRdb table keeps only in-frame clones and is missing some. The data hold 20,000 to 25,000 clones, with under 85% observed a single time. Sequencing used PBMCs, obtained at tuberculosis diagnosis. The receptor source for this set is an adult with tuberculosis. Each CDR3 is given with its conserved first and last residue. A D gene is named only where the DNA matches it firmly. Rows give clone size only sometimes, using once, few, many, or a class for an expanded clone.

clone_size,j_call,d_call,cdr3_length,v_call,cdr3_nt,cdr3_aa
-,TRBJ2-7,TRBD1,15,TRBV9,TGTGCCAGCAGCTTTGAGACAGGGGAGCTCTACGAGCAGTACTTC,CASSFETGELYEQYF
-,TRBJ1-3,-,15,TRBV6-5,TGTGCCAGCAGTTACTCGCAGGGAAAACCAAACACCATATATTTT,CASSYSQGKPNTIYF
-,TRBJ1-5,-,14,TRBV6-5,TGTGCCAGCAGTTACTACCAGGGCAATCAGCCCCAGCATTTT,CASSYYQGNQPQHF
-,TRBJ1-1,-,13,TRBV9,TGTGCCAGCAGCGTAGATATGAACACTGAAGCTTTCTTT,CASSVDMNTEAFF
-,TRBJ2-7,TRBD1,13,TRBV4-1,TGCGCCAGCAGCCGACAGGGGTCCTACGAGCAGTACTTC,CASSRQGSYEQYF
few,TRBJ2-7,TRBD2,16,TRBV5-1,TGCGCCAGCAGCCTGTGGGGGGGGAGTAGTTCCTACGAGCAGTACTTC,CASSLWGGSSSYEQYF
-,TRBJ1-1,-,16,TRBV21-1,TGTGCCAGCAGCAAAGCACGTGGCAGGGCGGGGACTGAAGCTTTCTTT,CASSKARGRAGTEAFF
-,TRBJ2-1,-,11,TRBV20-1,TGCAGTGCTGGCTGGCTCAGTGAGCAGTTCTTC,CSAGWLSEQFF
-,TRBJ1-2,-,15,TRBV25-1,TGTGCCAGCAGTGAATTGTCAGGCTCCAACTATGGCTACACCTTC,CASSELSGSNYGYTF
few,TRBJ1-1,-,13,TRBV28,TGTGCCAGCAGTTCGACAGGCCCGATTGAAGCTTTCTTT,CASSSTGPIEAFF
-,TRBJ1-2,-,14,TRBV7-2,TGTGCCAGCAGCTTAGAGAAGAGTAACTATGGCTACACCTTC,CASSLEKSNYGYTF
-,TRBJ2-3,-,14,TRBV11-3,TGTGCCAGCAGCTTAAGGCAGGGCACAGATACGCAGTATTTT,CASSLRQGTDTQYF
once,TRBJ1-3,-,13,TRBV6-6,TGTGCCAGCATTGACGGGGGGGGAAACACCATATATTTT,CASIDGGGNTIYF
-,TRBJ1-1,TRBD1,16,TRBV7-2,TGTGCCAGCAGCTTAGGGGGGACAGGGGGCTTAACTGAAGCTTTCTTT,CASSLGGTGGLTEAFF
-,TRBJ2-1,-,15,TRBV18,TGTGCCAGCTTAGAGGGACTCGAACGACGGAATGAGCAGTTCTTC,CASLEGLERRNEQFF
-,TRBJ1-5,TRBD1,15,TRBV18,TGTGCCAGCTCACCACTAGGACAGGAGTATCAGCCCCAGCATTTT,CASSPLGQEYQPQHF
-,TRBJ2-5,TRBD2,14,TRBV5-1,TGCGCCAGCAGCCCGACTAGCGGAAAAGAGACCCAGTACTTC,CASSPTSGKETQYF
-,TRBJ1-1,TRBD1,14,TRBV5-4,TGTGCCAGCAGCTTGAAGGCAGGGGGGACTGAAGCTTTCTTT,CASSLKAGGTEAFF
-,TRBJ2-3,-,14,TRBV19,TGTGCCAGTAGGCCAGGGGTGAGCACAGATACGCAGTATTTT,CASRPGVSTDTQYF
few,TRBJ1-4,TRBD1,14,TRBV30,TGTGCCTGGAGGCAGGGACAGCCTAATGAAAAACTGTTTTTT,CAWRQGQPNEKLFF
-,TRBJ2-7,-,14,TRBV7-8,TGTGCCAGCAGCCCGGACAGAATCTCCTACGAGCAGTACTTC,CASSPDRISYEQYF
-,TRBJ2-3,-,15,TRBV5-1,TGCGCCAGCAGCTTAGAGGGTAGGGGCACAGATACGCAGTATTTT,CASSLEGRGTDTQYF